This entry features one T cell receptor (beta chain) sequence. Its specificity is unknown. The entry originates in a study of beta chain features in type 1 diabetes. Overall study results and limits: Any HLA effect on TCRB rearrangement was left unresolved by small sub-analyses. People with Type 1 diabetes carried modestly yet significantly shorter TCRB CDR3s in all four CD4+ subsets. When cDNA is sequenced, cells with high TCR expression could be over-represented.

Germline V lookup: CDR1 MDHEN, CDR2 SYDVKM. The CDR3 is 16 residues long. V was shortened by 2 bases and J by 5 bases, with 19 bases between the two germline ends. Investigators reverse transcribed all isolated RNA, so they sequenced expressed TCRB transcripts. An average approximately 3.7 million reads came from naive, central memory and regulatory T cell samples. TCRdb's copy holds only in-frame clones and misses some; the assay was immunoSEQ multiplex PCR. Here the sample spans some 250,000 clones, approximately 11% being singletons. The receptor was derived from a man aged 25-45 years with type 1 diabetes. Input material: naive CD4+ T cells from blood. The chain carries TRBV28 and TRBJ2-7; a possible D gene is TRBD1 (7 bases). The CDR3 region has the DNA TGTGCCAGCAGTTTACGCCTTCGGCAGGGGGGCGACGAGCAGTACTTC. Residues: CASSLRLRQGGDEQYF. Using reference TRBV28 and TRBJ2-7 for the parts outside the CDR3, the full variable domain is DVKVTQSSRYLVKRTGEKVFLECVQDMDHENMFWYRQDPGLGLRLIYFSYDVKMKEKGDIPEGYSVSREKKERFSLILESASTNQTSMYLCASSLRLRQGGDEQYFGPGTRLTVT.